These T cell receptor beta chains were read from a single sample in a study of T cell responses to AZD1222 COVID-19 vaccine. Assay used: immunoSEQ multiplex PCR; TCRdb lists only in-frame clones, some missing. The sample lists about 130,000 clones, about 92% seen once, with roughly 4.4% in the top ten. Specimen: peripheral blood, collected on day 0 of MenACWY control vaccination. These receptors all come from an adult in good health. The CDR3 runs from the conserved cysteine through the conserved F or W. The D gene is left open where the match is weak.

V gene,J gene,D gene,CDR3 length,CDR3 protein,CDR3 DNA
TRBV3-1/TRBV3-2,TRBJ2-5,NA,12,CASSQAQETQYF,TGTGCCAGCAGCCAGGCACAAGAGACCCAGTACTTC
TRBV21-1,TRBJ2-7,NA,16,CASSKPAGTGSYEQYF,TGTGCCAGCAGCAAACCGGCCGGGACAGGGAGCTACGAGCAGTACTTC
TRBV5-1,TRBJ1-4,TRBD1,19,CASSLGLRDSFSTNEKLFF,TGCGCCAGCAGCTTGGGTTTAAGGGACAGCTTTTCAACTAATGAAAAACTGTTTTTT
TRBV7-7,TRBJ2-5,NA,15,CASSLESGSWKTQYF,TGTGCCAGCAGCTTAGAATCCGGCAGTTGGAAGACCCAGTACTTC
TRBV4-2,TRBJ1-1,TRBD1,14,CASSLKTGVTEAFF,TGTGCCAGCAGCCTTAAGACAGGGGTAACTGAAGCTTTCTTT
TRBV7-9,TRBJ2-5,NA,15,CASSLVVGPQETQYF,TGTGCCAGCAGCTTAGTGGTGGGTCCACAAGAGACCCAGTACTTC
TRBV6-6,TRBJ2-7,NA,12,CASSLNPYEQYF,TGTGCCAGCAGCCTAAACCCCTACGAGCAGTACTTC
TRBV28,TRBJ2-3,NA,11,CASSLSDTQYF,TGTGCCAGCAGTTTATCAGATACGCAGTATTTT
TRBV24-1,TRBJ2-3,TRBD1,16,CATSDPGQGQFATQYF,TGTGCCACCAGTGATCCGGGACAGGGACAATTTGCCACGCAGTATTTT
TRBV4-3,TRBJ1-1,NA,13,CASSQGYSTEAFF,TGCGCCAGCAGCCAAGGGTACTCCACTGAAGCTTTCTTT
TRBV11-2,TRBJ2-5,NA,15,CASSLGPRGQETQYF,TGTGCCAGCAGCTTAGGGCCTAGGGGTCAAGAGACCCAGTACTTC
TRBV2,TRBJ1-1,TRBD1,12,CASSGGRGEAFF,TGTGCCAGCAGTGGGGGCAGGGGGGAAGCTTTCTTT
TRBV3-1/TRBV3-2,TRBJ2-5,TRBD1,15,CASSQEIGGIETQYF,TGTGCCAGCAGCCAAGAGATAGGGGGCATAGAGACCCAGTACTTC